The 23 T cell receptor beta chains reported below all come from one sample, sequenced in a study of blood T cell repertoires in COVID-19. Repertoires were generated with immunoSEQ multiplex PCR, while TCRdb's copy carries only in-frame clones and drops some. The sample comprises about 150,000 clones, about 87% of which are singletons, and approximately 6.5% rests with the top ten. Sequenced input: peripheral blood. The receptor source for this set is an elderly man with acute or convalescent COVID-19.

This chain joins TRBV19 and TRBJ2-7; 7 bases agree with TRBD2. V was pared by 5 bases and J by 3 bases, with 4 bases of the junction left unmatched. The CDR3 extends over 13 amino acids. From germline, CDR1 is LNHDA and CDR2 SQIVND (reference sequence). The CDR3 DNA reads TGTGCCAGTAGTCTGGAGCGGGGCTACGAGCAGTACTTC. Translated, it gives CASSLERGYEQYF. Full variable domain (remainder filled in from reference TRBV19 and TRBJ2-7): DGGITQSPKYLFRKEGQNVTLSCEQNLNHDAMYWYRQDPGQGLRLIYYSQIVNDFQKGDIAEGYSVSREKKESFPLTVTSAQKNPTAFYLCASSLERGYEQYFGPGTRLTVT.

The gene calls are TRBV6-5 and TRBJ1-4; tentatively, D is TRBD1 (5 bases). Trimming cost V 7 bases and J 5 bases, with 8 bases left between them. Germline-derived CDR1 and CDR2 are MNHEY and SVGAGI. The CDR3 extends over 12 amino acids. CDR3 bases: TGTGCCAGCAAGGGGCTAAATGAAAAACTGTTTTTT. The encoded protein is CASKGLNEKLFF.

This clone has just one count. The chain has TRBV9 and TRBJ2-1; TRBD2 matches at 7 bases. The CDR3 spans 15 residues. The germline V gene encodes CDR1 SGDLS and CDR2 YYNGEE. V was pared by 0 bases and J by 9 bases, with 9 bases of the junction left unmatched. In DNA, the CDR3 is TGTGCCAGCAGCGTAGAGGGCGGGAGTTGGTCTGAGCAGTTCTTC. It specifies CASSVEGGSWSEQFF.

This chain connects TRBV6-5 to TRBJ2-1; weak D call: TRBD1 (6 bases). Germline assignment: CDR1 MNHEY and CDR2 SVGAGI. The germline V and J ends were trimmed by 7 bases and 10 bases, with 11 bases remaining between them. The CDR3 is made up of 11 amino acids. CDR3 in DNA: TGTGCCAGCATTCGAACAGGGGAGCAGTTCTTC. Protein sequence: CASIRTGEQFF.

V gene TRBV6-2 or TRBV6-3 combines with J gene TRBJ1-2; D not certain. V dropped 4 bases and J dropped 7 bases, with 19 bases sitting between them. CDR3 length: 15 amino acids. Germline V gene lookup returns CDR1 MNHEY and CDR2 SVGEGT. CDR3 amino acids: CASSSLGGSAGGYTF. The CDR3, as DNA: TGTGCCAGCAGTTCTCTTGGAGGAAGTGCGGGTGGCTACACCTTC.

This clone was seen only a few times. The chain carries TRBV6-1 and TRBJ1-2; D may be TRBD1 (6 bases). The CDR3 contains 13 residues. The germline CDR1 and CDR2 sequences are MNHNS and SASEGT. Trimming pared 1 base from V and 8 bases from J, leaving 11 bases between. For the CDR3, the DNA is TGTGCCAGCAGTGAAGGGGCAGGGGACGGCTACACCTTC. It yields the protein CASSEGAGDGYTF.

V usage is TRBV5-4 and J usage is TRBJ2-1; 10 bases line up with TRBD1. Trimming took 4 bases from V and 4 from J; bases not matched to a gene: 8. The length of the CDR3 is 16 residues. Germline V lookup: CDR1 SGHNT, CDR2 YYREEE (reference sequence). CDR3 region: CASSPGGDRGYNEQFF. Written as DNA, the CDR3 is TGTGCCAGCAGCCCGGGAGGGGACAGGGGATACAATGAGCAGTTCTTC.

This chain connects TRBV3-1 (or the pseudogene TRBV3-2) to TRBJ1-1; D gene ambiguous. CDR1 LGHDT and CDR2 YNNKEL come from the germline V gene (reference sequence). The CDR3 length is 11 residues. Between the trimmed V and J ends, which lost 8 bases and 1 base, there was a span of 5 bases. DNA of the CDR3: TGTGCCAGCGTCTCGAACACTGAAGCTTTCTTT. Translating gives CASVSNTEAFF.

The chain is built from TRBV18 and TRBJ1-2, with 8 bases fitting TRBD1. The CDR3 totals 16 residues. Germline V CDR1 and CDR2: KGHSH, LQKENI. Trimming at V came to 5 bases and at J to 7 bases, leaving 15 bases not matched to a gene. The CDR3 DNA reads TGTGCCAGCTCAGAAAGGGGGCTGGACAGGGAGAGTGGCTACACCTTC. Protein: CASSERGLDRESGYTF.

The rearrangement links TRBV5-1 to TRBJ2-1; 10 bases agree with TRBD1. The CDR3 is 16 residues long. Looked up from germline, CDR1 is SGHRS and CDR2 is YFSETQ. V lost 4 bases to trimming and J lost 0 bases; unmatched junction nucleotides: 4. CDR3 sequence reads: CASSQTGGSSYNEQFF. The CDR3 bases are TGCGCCAGCAGCCAGACAGGGGGCAGCTCCTACAATGAGCAGTTCTTC.

The J gene is TRBJ1-1, the V gene TRBV12-3 or TRBV12-4, with 7 bases lining up with TRBD1. V was clipped by 3 bases and J by 4 bases; unmatched bases: 2. CDR3 length: 13 residues. The CDR3 nucleotides read TGTGCCAGCAGTTTGACAGGGACCACTGAAGCTTTCTTT. Encoded protein: CASSLTGTTEAFF.

The chain is built from TRBV7-8 and TRBJ2-7, with 8 bases that match TRBD1. This CDR3 has 15 residues. The trim removed 1 base at V and 5 bases at J, leaving 7 bases unmatched. Germline-derived CDR1 and CDR2 are SGHVS and FQNEAQ. CDR3 in DNA: TGTGCCAGCAGCTTAGTCTGGACAGGGCCCCACGAGCAGTACTTC. Amino acids: CASSLVWTGPHEQYF.

The J gene is TRBJ1-2, the V gene TRBV12-3 or TRBV12-4; D not certain. This CDR3 has 12 amino acids. V lost 4 bases and J lost 5, with 8 bases in between. As DNA, the CDR3 is TGTGCCAGCAGTTACCAGGTTTATGGCTACACCTTC. It is translated as CASSYQVYGYTF.

The chain combines TRBV4-1 with TRBJ1-2, with TRBD1 identical over 11 bases. Germline-derived CDR1 and CDR2 are MGHRA and YSYEKL. J gave up 5 bases and V 4 bases, and 6 bases lay outside the gene matches. The CDR3 extends over 15 amino acids. The CDR3 sequence is CASSLGQGASYGYTF. In nucleotides, the CDR3 is TGCGCCAGCAGCCTTGGACAGGGGGCTAGTTATGGCTACACCTTC.

This chain links TRBV29-1 with TRBJ1-5; 9 bases agree with TRBD1. The J segment lost 2 bases and the V segment lost 5 bases, leaving 1 base of the junction unmatched. CDR1 is SQVTM and CDR2 is ANQGSEA in the germline V gene. The CDR3 is 13 amino acids. The CDR3 region has the DNA TGCAGCGTTCGACAGGGGGGCAATCAGCCCCAGCATTTT. This codes for CSVRQGGNQPQHF.

The V call is TRBV7-9, the J call TRBJ1-3; TRBD1 agrees at 7 bases. J gave up 3 bases and V 5 bases, and 13 bases lay outside the gene matches. The CDR3 is 17 amino acids. Germline V lookup: CDR1 SEHNR, CDR2 FQNEAQ (reference sequence). CDR3 sequence (DNA): TGTGCCAGCAGCCGTATCCAACAGGGGCTTAGTGGAAACACCATATATTTT. Translating gives CASSRIQQGLSGNTIYF.

V gene TRBV21-1 combines with J gene TRBJ1-4. TRBV21-1 is tagged as a pseudogene. The CDR3 contains 11 residues. CDR3 loop: CASSKREKLFF. CDR3 sequence (DNA): TGTGCCAGCAGCAAACGGGAAAAACTGTTTTTT.

This clone was counted a few times. This chain joins TRBV5-1 and TRBJ1-1; D might be TRBD1 (6 bases). In germline, CDR1 is SGHRS, CDR2 YFSETQ. The CDR3 has 14 residues. Trimming took 0 bases from V and 1 from J, leaving 7 bases between them. The chain's CDR3 is CASSLAGQNTEAFF. DNA for the CDR3: TGCGCCAGCAGCTTGGCGGGACAGAACACTGAAGCTTTCTTT.

The chain combines TRBV5-5 with TRBJ1-2, with unresolved D. Germline CDR1 SGHKS, CDR2 YYEKEE (reference sequence). The CDR3 is 17 residues long. V gave up 4 bases and J gave up 3 bases, with 22 bases separating them. The CDR3 DNA reads TGTGCCAGCAGCCCATTAACCCGGACTGGGCGGGACTATGGCTACACCTTC. Amino acids: CASSPLTRTGRDYGYTF. The entire variable domain, with the rest obtained from reference TRBV5-5 and TRBJ1-2, is as follows: DAGVTQSPTHLIKTRGQQVTLRCSPISGHKSVSWYQQVLGQGPQFIFQYYEKEERGRGNFPDRFSARQFPNYSSELNVNALLLGDSALYLCASSPLTRTGRDYGYTFGSGTRLTVV.

The V and J genes are TRBV5-1 and TRBJ2-2; 10 bases are shared with TRBD1. The germline gives CDR1 SGHRS, CDR2 YFSETQ. Losses at the gene ends were 1 base for V and 5 bases for J; bases not matched to a gene: 5. This CDR3 is 16 amino acids long. CDR3 region: CASSLRGQGETGELFF. The CDR3 bases are TGCGCCAGCAGCTTGAGAGGACAGGGGGAAACCGGGGAGCTGTTTTTT.

A single count supports this clone. The V gene is TRBV15, the J gene TRBJ1-6; TRBD1 aligns across 7 bases. In germline, CDR1 is LNHNV, CDR2 YYDKDF (reference sequence). The V gene end was trimmed by 4 bases and the J gene end by 11 bases; junction bases not matched to a gene: 8. CDR3 size: 14 residues. CDR3 residues: CATSIDRDWAPLHF. The CDR3 coding sequence is TGTGCCACCAGCATAGACAGGGATTGGGCACCCCTCCACTTT.

V and J are TRBV7-2 and TRBJ1-1; D is unresolved. V was trimmed by 4 bases and J by 1 base, leaving 13 bases between them. Germline CDR1 is SGHTA and CDR2 is FQGNSA. The CDR3 length is 15 residues. The CDR3 bases are TGTGCCAGCAGCTCCCCGGTGGTCGGGAACACTGAAGCTTTCTTT. It specifies CASSSPVVGNTEAFF.

The chain combines TRBV6-6 with TRBJ2-7; possibly TRBD1 for D (5 bases). Germline loops: CDR1 MNHNY, CDR2 SVGAGI (reference sequence). V was cut by 5 bases and J by 3 bases, with 14 bases left in between. This CDR3 has 14 amino acids. This chain's CDR3 is CASSHLRQSYEQYF. The CDR3 bases are TGTGCCAGCAGTCACTTACGACAGAGCTACGAGCAGTACTTC.